Shown below are 15 T cell receptor beta chains from a single sample sequenced in a study of cytomegalovirus exposure and HLA in healthy donors. The PCR was carried out with 60 Vbeta primers and 13 Jbeta primers. Clones were sequenced by immunoSEQ multiplex PCR, and TCRdb holds only the in-frame ones, with some missing. This table has over 150,000 clones, just under 80% appearing once. Material: PBMCs. These receptor sequences come from a woman between 45 and 65 years old in good health and CMV-seropositive.

This chain connects TRBV2 to TRBJ1-6; TRBD1 is a possible D gene (6 bases). The CDR3 spans 14 residues. Germline CDR1 SNHLY, CDR2 FYNNEI. V was shortened by 2 bases and J by 7 bases, with 9 bases between the two germline ends. In nucleotides, the CDR3 is TGTGCCAGCAGTGAAAGGCAGGGGAATTCACCCCTCCACTTT. This translates into CASSERQGNSPLHF.

This clone came up once. This rearrangement joins TRBV11-2 to TRBJ1-2, with unresolved D. V was clipped by 1 base and J by 0 bases, with 6 bases between them. The CDR3 has 14 residues. Per the germline V gene, CDR1 is SGHAT and CDR2 is FQNNGV. CDR3 protein: CASSLGPANYGYTF. DNA of the CDR3: TGTGCCAGCAGCTTAGGGCCAGCTAACTATGGCTACACCTTC.

For this clone: The identical CDR3 is also encoded by other nucleotide sequences in the sample. This rearrangement joins TRBV7-9 to TRBJ1-1, with a weak D call TRBD1 (6 bases). The CDR3 length is 14 residues. V was trimmed by 2 bases and J by 3 bases, leaving 10 bases between them. Germline V CDR1 and CDR2: SEHNR, FQNEAQ (reference sequence). The CDR3 protein is CASSLLQGDTEAFF. The DNA for the CDR3 is TGTGCCAGCAGCTTATTACAGGGAGACACTGAAGCTTTCTTT.

The chain has TRBV11-2 and TRBJ2-6, with a weak D call TRBD1 (5 bases). The CDR3 is made up of 19 amino acids. V lost 5 bases to trimming and J lost 1 base, with 21 bases between them. Germline values: CDR1 SGHAT, CDR2 FQNNGV. CDR3: CASSRQPLQELSGANVLTF. CDR3 DNA: TGTGCCAGCAGCCGTCAGCCCCTACAGGAGTTATCTGGGGCCAACGTCCTGACTTTC.

The count of this clone is one. The chain recombines TRBV2 with TRBJ2-5, with TRBD1 as a possible D gene (5 bases). Matching the DNA end better, TRBJ2-7 makes the J call doubtful. Germline V lookup: CDR1 SNHLY, CDR2 FYNNEI. This CDR3 comprises 13 residues. CDR3 sequence (DNA): TGTGCCAGCAGTTTCGCCAGGGAAAGCGAGCAGTACTTC. It translates to CASSFARESEQYF.

The rearrangement joins TRBV27 to TRBJ2-3; TRBD2 matches at 8 bases. V lost 3 bases and J lost 1; bases outside the gene matches: 6. CDR3 length: 16 amino acids. Germline V CDR1 and CDR2: MNHEY, SMNVEV (reference sequence). Here the CDR3 reads CASSFEGREGTDTQYF. The CDR3 nucleotides are TGTGCCAGCAGTTTTGAGGGGCGGGAGGGCACAGATACGCAGTATTTT.

With respect to this clone: This sample includes further DNA sequences coding for the same CDR3. The CDR3 region is CASSLTLSGSSDEQYF. DNA for the CDR3: TGTGCCAGCAGCTTAACCCTTAGCGGGAGTAGTGACGAGCAGTACTTC. This sequence joins TRBV7-9 and TRBJ2-7; 9 positions agree with TRBD2. The CDR3 runs 16 residues. The trim removed 2 bases at V and 5 bases at J, leaving 10 bases unmatched. Germline V lookup: CDR1 SEHNR, CDR2 FQNEAQ (reference sequence).

This chain connects TRBV29-1 to TRBJ1-2; no clear D. Germline assignment: CDR1 SQVTM and CDR2 ANQGSEA. There are 12 residues in the CDR3. V lost 2 bases to trimming and J lost 8 bases, with 12 bases between them. The CDR3 sequence is CSVELVGRGYTF. The DNA of the CDR3 is TGCAGCGTTGAATTAGTCGGGAGAGGCTACACCTTC.

The chain carries TRBV5-4 and TRBJ1-2; D remains ambiguous. Trimming pared 5 bases from V and 2 bases from J, leaving 13 bases between. The CDR3 spans 14 residues. CDR1 and CDR2 from the germline V gene are SGHNT and YYREEE (reference sequence). CDR3 residues: CASSIPERNYGYTF. The CDR3 DNA follows: TGTGCCAGCAGTATCCCCGAGCGAAACTATGGCTACACCTTC.

The J gene is TRBJ2-1, the V gene TRBV21-1; the D segment call TRBD2 is taken from the table without a DNA check. TRBV21-1 is a recognized pseudogene. The CDR3 runs 18 residues. The CDR3 coding sequence is TGTGCCAGCAGCAAACATCCTATAGGGCGGGGGAATTACAATGAGCAGTTCTTC. Protein sequence: CASSKHPIGRGNYNEQFF.

The chain uses TRBV30 and TRBJ2-5; 7 bases line up with TRBD2. Germline trimming cut 4 bases from V and 5 bases from J; bases unmatched to any gene: 10. There are 14 residues in the CDR3. The germline gives CDR1 GTSNPN, CDR2 SVGIG (reference sequence). The CDR3 loop reads CAWMQAGGSETQYF. The CDR3 DNA reads as TGTGCCTGGATGCAGGCGGGCGGGAGTGAGACCCAGTACTTC. The whole variable domain, filled in from reference TRBV30 and TRBJ2-5, reads SQTIHQWPATLVQPVGSPLSLECTVEGTSNPNLYWYRQAAGRGLQLLFYSVGIGQISSEVPQNLSASRPQDRQFILSSKKLLLSDSGFYLCAWMQAGGSETQYFGPGTRLLVL.

The V and J genes are TRBV4-3 and TRBJ1-2; perhaps TRBD1 as D (6 bases). This CDR3 contains 14 residues. The V end was cut by 3 bases, the J end by 6 bases, with 14 bases between. Germline CDR1 reads LGHNA; CDR2 reads YSLEER. The CDR3 nucleotides are TGCGCCAGCAGCCAGATACAGGGAAGGGATGGCTACACCTTC. This gives the protein CASSQIQGRDGYTF.

The chain employs TRBV19 and TRBJ2-7, with D perhaps TRBD1 (6 bases). CDR3 length: 15 residues. Germline values: CDR1 LNHDA, CDR2 SQIVND (reference sequence). Trimming shortened V by 1 base and J by 3 bases, and 13 bases separated the two germline ends. CDR3 residues: CASSIGQGIIYEQYF. DNA for the CDR3: TGTGCCAGTAGTATAGGGCAGGGGATTATCTACGAGCAGTACTTC.

This chain uses TRBV28 with TRBJ2-1; 8 nucleotides agree with TRBD2. The germline V gene has CDR1 MDHEN and CDR2 SYDVKM. This CDR3 is 15 amino acids long. Trimming removed 8 bases from V and 10 bases from J; junction bases left unmatched: 16. CDR3 DNA sequence: TGTGCCAGCTCTAACCGGGGGGGAGTAGGGGTCGAGCAGTTCTTC. Protein: CASSNRGGVGVEQFF.

V usage is TRBV4-3 and J usage is TRBJ2-1; 8 bases align to TRBD2. CDR1 and CDR2 from the germline V gene are LGHNA and YSLEER. The CDR3 runs to 16 residues. Trimming removed 0 bases from V and 5 bases from J; junction bases left unmatched: 6. CDR3: CASSQDRTSGHNEQFF. CDR3 DNA sequence: TGCGCCAGCAGCCAAGATCGAACTAGCGGACACAATGAGCAGTTCTTC.